Following are 8 T cell receptor beta chains from one sample sequenced in a study of OX40 agonist ivuxolimab in advanced cancers. Here immunoSEQ multiplex PCR was the method, and the copy in TCRdb shows in-frame clones only, minus some. The data contain about 100,000 clones, about 88% of them singletons. The source material was CD4+ or CD8+ T cells sorted from blood, sampled in a trial of the OX40 agonist ivuxolimab. The receptor set was obtained from an adult with an advanced solid tumor such as melanoma, head and neck, liver or kidney cancer.

This chain links TRBV30 with TRBJ1-4, with no clear D. The CDR3 has 12 residues. The V end lost 0 bases, the J end lost 9 bases, and 8 bases lay between the germline ends. Per the germline V gene, CDR1 is GTSNPN and CDR2 is SVGIG (reference sequence). The CDR3 coding sequence is TGTGCCTGGAGTGTAAAACAGCAAAAACTGTTTTTT. Its translation is CAWSVKQQKLFF.

This clone was picked up a small number of times. This chain connects TRBV9 to TRBJ1-1, with 8 nucleotides matching TRBD1. This CDR3 contains 14 residues. Per germline, CDR1 SGDLS and CDR2 YYNGEE. The V and J ends lost 2 bases and 1 base, in that order; junction bases with no gene match: 1. The CDR3 region has the DNA TGTGCCAGCAGCGTCGGACAGGGGAACACTGAAGCTTTCTTT. Residues: CASSVGQGNTEAFF.

The chain employs TRBV9 and TRBJ1-5; 9 bases line up with TRBD1. The V gene end was trimmed by 2 bases and the J gene end by 7 bases; junction bases not matched to a gene: 4. This CDR3 comprises 14 residues. The germline CDR1 and CDR2 sequences are SGDLS and YYNGEE. CDR3 nucleotide sequence: TGTGCCAGCAGCGTCACGGACAGGGGACAGCCCCAGCATTTT. It specifies CASSVTDRGQPQHF.

The chain couples TRBV7-6 to TRBJ2-2; D ambiguous. CDR1 and CDR2 from the germline V gene are SGHVS and FNYEAQ. The CDR3 covers 15 residues. The V and J ends lost 3 bases and 3 bases respectively, with 11 bases between them. The CDR3 loop reads CASSFPGRDTGELFF. CDR3 nucleotides: TGTGCCAGCAGCTTCCCAGGACGGGACACCGGGGAGCTGTTTTTT.

This chain links TRBV28 with TRBJ1-1; D uncertain. V was cut by 8 bases and J by 5 bases, with 15 bases left in between. The CDR3 has 13 amino acids. CDR1 MDHEN and CDR2 SYDVKM come from the germline V gene. As DNA, the CDR3 is TGTGCCAGCGGCACAGCTGCGACGACTGAAGCTTTCTTT. Amino acid sequence: CASGTAATTEAFF.

The chain links TRBV30 to TRBJ1-1, with D unresolved. The germline V gene encodes CDR1 GTSNPN and CDR2 SVGIG (reference sequence). The CDR3 runs 12 residues. The germline V and J ends were trimmed by 4 bases and 1 base, with 7 bases remaining between them. The CDR3 reads CAWIGWNTEAFF. For the CDR3, the DNA is TGTGCCTGGATCGGCTGGAACACTGAAGCTTTCTTT.

This clone has more than one count but fewer than ten. This chain links TRBV9 with TRBJ1-1; D gene uncertain. Germline V gene lookup returns CDR1 SGDLS and CDR2 YYNGEE. Deletions cut 1 base from V and 0 bases from J, with 4 bases between. The CDR3 covers 13 residues. CDR3 sequence reads: CASSVMVNTEAFF. The DNA for the CDR3 is TGTGCCAGCAGCGTAATGGTGAACACTGAAGCTTTCTTT.

The V gene is TRBV28, the J gene TRBJ1-5, with D hard to call. The V gene lost 6 bases and the J gene lost 6 bases, with 9 bases spanning the gap. CDR1 MDHEN and CDR2 SYDVKM come from the germline V gene. The CDR3 is 12 residues long. The CDR3 nucleotides read TGTGCCAGCAGAAAGTTGCCTCAGCCCCAGCATTTT. Translating it yields CASRKLPQPQHF.